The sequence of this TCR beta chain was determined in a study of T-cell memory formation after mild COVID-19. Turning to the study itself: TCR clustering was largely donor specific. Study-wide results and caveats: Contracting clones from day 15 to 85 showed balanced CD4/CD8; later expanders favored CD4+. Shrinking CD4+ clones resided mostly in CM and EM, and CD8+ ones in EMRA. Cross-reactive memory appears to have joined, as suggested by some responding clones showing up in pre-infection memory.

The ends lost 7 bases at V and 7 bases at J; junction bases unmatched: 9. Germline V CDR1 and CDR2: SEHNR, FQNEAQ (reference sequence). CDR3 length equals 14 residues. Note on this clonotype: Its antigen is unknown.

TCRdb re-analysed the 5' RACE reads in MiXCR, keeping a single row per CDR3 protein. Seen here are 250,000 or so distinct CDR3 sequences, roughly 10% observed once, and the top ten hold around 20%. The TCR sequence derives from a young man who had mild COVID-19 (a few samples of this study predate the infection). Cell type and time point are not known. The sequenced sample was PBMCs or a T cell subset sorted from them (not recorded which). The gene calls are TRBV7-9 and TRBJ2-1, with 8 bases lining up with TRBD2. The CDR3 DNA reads TGTGCCAGCACCCGCCGGGGGGGCCCGAATGAGCAGTTCTTC. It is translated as CASTRRGGPNEQFF.